These T cell receptor beta chains were read from a single sample in a study of T cell responses to AZD1222 COVID-19 vaccine. Libraries were prepared by immunoSEQ multiplex PCR; TCRdb keeps only in-frame clonotypes and omits some of them. The data contain 130,000 to 150,000 clones, around 86% of them singletons. The input for sequencing was peripheral blood, taken on day 0 of MenACWY control vaccination. The receptors derive from an adult in good health. Each CDR3 is given with its conserved first and last residue.

j_gene,v_gene,CDR3aa
TRBJ2-1,TRBV19,CASSIGTWQANEQFF
TRBJ2-2,TRBV12-2,CASRFAGGNTGELFF
TRBJ2-4,TRBV21-1,CASIKRKGWNIQYF
TRBJ2-5,TRBV27,CASSRRTSGFEETQYF
TRBJ1-3,TRBV29-1,CSVVFDSGNTIYF
TRBJ1-4,TRBV29-1,CSVGSATNEKLFF
TRBJ1-1,TRBV5-6,CASTLPGQGKTEAFF
TRBJ2-1,TRBV7-9,CASSLEGPYNEQFF
TRBJ1-2,TRBV29-1,CSVASTGNNGYTF
TRBJ1-2,TRBV5-4,CASSLVAPNYGYTF
TRBJ1-1,TRBV28,CASSKNDRDGEAFF
TRBJ1-4,TRBV5-4,CASSLDFGQNEKLFF
TRBJ1-6,TRBV28,CASKEDNNSPLHF
TRBJ1-3,TRBV16,CASSRRLGGQSSGNTIYF
TRBJ1-2,TRBV19,CASSSPGGGNYGYTF
TRBJ1-2,TRBV2,CASSPSVTGRDGYTF
TRBJ2-3,TRBV5-4,CASSLDFSSKDTQYF
TRBJ1-1,TRBV3-1/TRBV3-2,CASSQEGREAFF
TRBJ1-4,TRBV7-9,CASSLEGQGNEKLFF
TRBJ1-1,TRBV6-5,CASSTVNTEAFF
TRBJ1-1,TRBV5-6,CASSQRRGLSFTEAFF
TRBJ1-4,TRBV7-6,CASSPGQGTTNEKLFF
TRBJ2-5,TRBV20-1,CSATHGETQYF
TRBJ1-2,TRBV28,CASSSGSYYGYTF